This TCR beta chain is from a study of blood T cell repertoires in COVID-19. This CDR3 comprises 15 residues. The V end lost 5 bases, the J end lost 2 bases, and 14 bases lay between the germline ends. Germline V gives CDR1 SGDLS, CDR2 YYNGEE. The assay was immunoSEQ multiplex PCR, and TCRdb's table has in-frame clones only and misses some. The data show 150,000 to 200,000 clones, roughly 86% seen once. The V and J genes are TRBV9 and TRBJ1-3; D ambiguous. The clonotype was recovered from a woman older than 75 with COVID-19, enrolled during active disease. The sample consisted of peripheral blood. The CDR3 nucleotides read TGTGCCAGCAGTCCGGGTGGCGGTACTGGAAACACCATATATTTT. Amino acid sequence: CASSPGGGTGNTIYF.